This note documents a single T cell receptor (beta chain) sequence. This specimen comes from a study of OX40 agonist ivuxolimab in advanced cancers. The germline V gene encodes CDR1 MNHNS and CDR2 SASEGT. Trimming removed 3 bases from V and 6 bases from J, with 6 bases in between. This CDR3 region has 12 residues. The data were produced by immunoSEQ multiplex PCR, yet TCRdb's version contains in-frame clones alone and is incomplete. Of approximately 57,000 clones in the sample, around 80% are singletons; the top ten hold 3% to 3.5%. The chain combines TRBV6-1 with TRBJ1-5; D call uncertain. Sequencing used CD4+ or CD8+ T cells sorted from blood, obtained in a trial of the OX40 agonist ivuxolimab. This TCR came from an adult with an advanced solid tumor such as melanoma, head and neck, liver or kidney cancer. DNA of the CDR3: TGTGCCAGCAGTGATTTGCGTCAGCCCCAGCATTTT. It translates to CASSDLRQPQHF.